This TCR beta chain appears in the sequencing data of a study of blood T cell repertoires in COVID-19. As for the study in general: There were acute and convalescent COVID-19 samples, and they came from the United States, Italy and Spain. Sources were T cells, B-cell-depleted T cells, or PBMCs; the material itself was cDNA or gDNA.

In the original workflow: The authors estimated nucleated cell counts from reference gene primer amplification. This table comes from immunoSEQ multiplex PCR, and its TCRdb copy is limited to in-frame clones, with some not included. That table furnishes V, J and clone size, whereas the DNA furnished D and trimming. The sample yields 75,000 to 95,000 clones, about four fifths seen once. J gave up 7 bases and V 2 bases, and 5 bases lay outside the gene matches. CDR3 length equals 14 residues. The germline gives CDR1 SGHDT, CDR2 YYEEEE. The receptor comes from a woman of 80 years or more with active or convalescent COVID-19. Sequenced input: peripheral blood. The chain recombines TRBV5-6 with TRBJ1-4; TRBD1 matches 7 bases. The CDR3 sequence is CASSLSGGSEKLFF. The CDR3 DNA is TGTGCCAGCAGCTTATCAGGGGGTTCTGAAAAACTGTTTTTT. The whole variable domain, remainder taken from reference TRBV5-6 and TRBJ1-4, is DAGVTQSPTHLIKTRGQQVTLRCSPKSGHDTVSWYQQALGQGPQFIFQYYEEEERQRGNFPDRFSGHQFPNYSSELNVNALLLGDSALYLCASSLSGGSEKLFFGSGTQLSVL.